These T cell receptor beta chains were read from a single sample in a study of Graves' ophthalmopathy and Graves' hyperthyroidism. From the multiplex PCR reads, TCRdb called clonotypes with MiXCR, one entry per CDR3 protein. Of about 500,000 distinct CDR3 sequences detected, over 13% appear once; the ten largest clones hold approximately 9.8%. Sequencing was done on a sample of blood. These receptors all come from a woman aged 25-40 years with Graves' ophthalmopathy. The CDR3 runs from the conserved cysteine through the conserved F or W. A D gene is named only where the DNA matches it firmly. Clone size is stated in some rows and not others, as once, few, many or a class when expanded.

j_call,d_call,v_call,clone_size,cdr3_nt,cdr3_aa
TRBJ2-5,TRBD1,TRBV13,many,TGTGCCAGCAGCTCCCGACAGGGACCCCACCAAGAGACCCAGTACTTC,CASSSRQGPHQETQYF
TRBJ1-1,-,TRBV12-3/TRBV12-4,-,TGTGCCAGCAGTTTATACAGGGAGGGGAACACTGAAGCTTTCTTT,CASSLYREGNTEAFF
TRBJ1-2,TRBD1,TRBV5-1,-,TGCGCCAGCAGCTTGGCCCCCGACAGGGGGCAAAGGTGGGGAGGCTACACCTTC,CASSLAPDRGQRWGGYTF
TRBJ2-7,-,TRBV6-2/TRBV6-3,many,TGTGCCAGCAGTAAGGCCGAAGGGACGGTCTACGAGCAGTACTTC,CASSKAEGTVYEQYF
TRBJ2-2,-,TRBV30,many,TGTGCCTGGAGTGACAACATGGGGGAGCTGTTTTTT,CAWSDNMGELFF
TRBJ2-7,-,TRBV6-2/TRBV6-3,many,TGTGCCAGCAGTTATTCCCGGGGAGTCTACGAGCAGTACTTC,CASSYSRGVYEQYF
TRBJ2-2,-,TRBV6-2/TRBV6-3,-,TGTGCCAGCAGTCTCCTGACAGGGAGGGCCGGGGAGCTGTTTTTT,CASSLLTGRAGELFF
TRBJ1-1,-,TRBV11-2,many,TGTGCCAGCAGTCGCGTCCTCACAGGGAAGGGAAACACTGAAGCTTTCTTT,CASSRVLTGKGNTEAFF
TRBJ2-7,TRBD1,TRBV29-1,few,TGCAGCGTTGAAGTTGGGGACAGGAGCTCCTACGAGCAGTACTTC,CSVEVGDRSSYEQYF
TRBJ2-7,TRBD1,TRBV11-1,-,TGTGCCAGCAGCTTTACCGGGACAGCAGCCTACGAGCAGTACTTC,CASSFTGTAAYEQYF
TRBJ1-5,TRBD1,TRBV6-2/TRBV6-3,many,TGTGCCAGCAGTTACTGGGACAGGGGACAGCCCCAGCATTTT,CASSYWDRGQPQHF
TRBJ2-7,TRBD1,TRBV29-1,many,TGCAGCGTCAGACAGGGGGCTGGCTACGAGCAGTACTTC,CSVRQGAGYEQYF
TRBJ1-2,-,TRBV14,-,TGTGCCAGCAGCCATGACCCGTTAAGCGTAGGTGGCTACACCTTC,CASSHDPLSVGGYTF
TRBJ2-7,-,TRBV12-3/TRBV12-4,many,TGTGCCAGCAGTTATACAGGGCTCGAGCAGTACTTC,CASSYTGLEQYF
TRBJ1-2,-,TRBV12-3/TRBV12-4,many,TGTGCCAGCAGTGACGAATTACTTGACAGCTACTATGGCTACACCTTC,CASSDELLDSYYGYTF
TRBJ1-1,-,TRBV19,many,TGTGCCAGTGGGAAAAACGGCAGGGGATTTGGCACTGAAGCTTTCTTT,CASGKNGRGFGTEAFF
TRBJ1-5,TRBD1,TRBV20-1,many,TGCAGTGCTGGGGACAGCCCCTTTTATAGCAATCAGCCCCAGCATTTT,CSAGDSPFYSNQPQHF
TRBJ1-1,-,TRBV13,many,TGTGCCAGCAGCGCCCGGGGCCCCGCTGAAGCTTTCTTT,CASSARGPAEAFF
TRBJ2-5,-,TRBV12-3/TRBV12-4,many,TGTGCCAGCAGTCCAGATCACCAAGAGACCCAGTACTTC,CASSPDHQETQYF
TRBJ2-5,-,TRBV30,few,TGTGCCTGGAGTGTTGGTGGCAGCCAAGAGACCCAGTACTTC,CAWSVGGSQETQYF
TRBJ2-7,-,TRBV19,many,TGTGCCAGTAGTATAGTTCAGCGGAACTCCTACGAGCAGTACTTC,CASSIVQRNSYEQYF
TRBJ2-7,-,TRBV5-1,many,TGCGCCAGCAGGATAGCAGGGGCGGGCTCCTACGAGCAGTACTTC,CASRIAGAGSYEQYF
TRBJ2-5,-,TRBV5-1,-,TGCGCCAGCCAGGGAAAGAAAGAGACCCAGTACTTC,CASQGKKETQYF
TRBJ2-7,-,TRBV30,-,TGTGCCTGGAGCGCCGGATGGTACGAGCAGTACTTC,CAWSAGWYEQYF
TRBJ2-5,-,TRBV25-1,-,TGTGCCAGCAGTGCAGGCAAGCGGGCCCTCAATTACCAAGAGACCCAGTACTTC,CASSAGKRALNYQETQYF
TRBJ1-5,-,TRBV3-1,few,TGTGCCAGCAGCCAAGGTCCAGGGGGCAATCAGCCCCAGCATTTT,CASSQGPGGNQPQHF
TRBJ1-1,-,TRBV10-2,few,TGCGCCAGCAGCCGATCTGGGGCTGAAGCTTTCTTT,CASSRSGAEAFF
TRBJ1-1,-,TRBV30,many,TGTGCCTTCAGGAACACTGAAGCTTTCTTT,CAFRNTEAFF
TRBJ2-7,-,TRBV15,many,TGTGCCACCAGCAGAGGTAGCGACGAGCAGTACTTC,CATSRGSDEQYF
TRBJ2-7,-,TRBV6-1,many,TGTGCCAGCTGGAAGTCTACTTCCTACGAGCAGTACTTC,CASWKSTSYEQYF
TRBJ1-1,TRBD1,TRBV5-1,many,TGCGCCAGCAGCGACGACTCCAGGGGGCGACAAGCTTTCTTT,CASSDDSRGRQAFF
TRBJ1-1,TRBD1,TRBV6-1,many,TGTGCCAGCAGATCTGACAGGGGGCGGAGAACTGAAGCTTTCTTT,CASRSDRGRRTEAFF
TRBJ2-7,TRBD2,TRBV7-2,many,TGTGCCAGCAGCCCCCCGCCTAGCGGAGTTTACGAGCAGTACTTC,CASSPPPSGVYEQYF
TRBJ2-7,-,TRBV13,-,TGTGCCAGCAGTCGACGGCCGGATGAGCAGTACTTC,CASSRRPDEQYF
TRBJ2-7,-,TRBV18,many,TGTGCCAGCTCACCGACCACAGGGCCTTACGAGCAGTACTTC,CASSPTTGPYEQYF